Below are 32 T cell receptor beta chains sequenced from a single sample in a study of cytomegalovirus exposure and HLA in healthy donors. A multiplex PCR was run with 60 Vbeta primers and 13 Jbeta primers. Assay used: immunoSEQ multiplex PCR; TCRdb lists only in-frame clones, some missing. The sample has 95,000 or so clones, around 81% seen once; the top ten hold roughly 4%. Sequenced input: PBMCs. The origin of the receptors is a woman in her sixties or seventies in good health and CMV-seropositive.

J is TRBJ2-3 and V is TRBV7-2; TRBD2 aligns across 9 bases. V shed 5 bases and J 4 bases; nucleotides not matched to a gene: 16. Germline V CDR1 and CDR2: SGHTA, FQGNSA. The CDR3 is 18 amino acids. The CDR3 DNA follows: TGTGCCAGCAGCCCCCGACCTGGCGGGAGGGCGTCCCCAGATACGCAGTATTTT. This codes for CASSPRPGGRASPDTQYF.

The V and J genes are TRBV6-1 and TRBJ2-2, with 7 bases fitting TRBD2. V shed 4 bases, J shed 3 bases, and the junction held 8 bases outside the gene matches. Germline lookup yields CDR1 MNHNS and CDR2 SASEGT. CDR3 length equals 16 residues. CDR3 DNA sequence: TGTGCCAGCAGTGCCCTGGCGGGGGTACACACCGGGGAGCTGTTTTTT. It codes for CASSALAGVHTGELFF.

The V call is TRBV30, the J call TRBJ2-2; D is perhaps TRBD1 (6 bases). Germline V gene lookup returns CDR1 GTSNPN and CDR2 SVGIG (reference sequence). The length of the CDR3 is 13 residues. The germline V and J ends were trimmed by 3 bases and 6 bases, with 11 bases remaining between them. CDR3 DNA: TGTGCCTGGAGCACCACAGGGTCCGGGGAGCTGTTTTTT. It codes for CAWSTTGSGELFF.

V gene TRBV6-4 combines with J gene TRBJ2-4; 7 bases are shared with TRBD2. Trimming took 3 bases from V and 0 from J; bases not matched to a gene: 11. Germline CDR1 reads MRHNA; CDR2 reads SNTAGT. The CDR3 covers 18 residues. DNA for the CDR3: TGTGCCAGCAGTGAACTAGCGAGCAATAAACTAGCCAAAAACATTCAGTACTTC. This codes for CASSELASNKLAKNIQYF.

The CDR3 reads CASSLSAGRAYNEQFF. The CDR3 DNA is TGTGCCAGCAGCTTATCGGCCGGGAGGGCCTACAATGAGCAGTTCTTC. J is TRBJ2-1 and V is TRBV7-3; 8 positions agree with TRBD2. The CDR3 runs 16 residues. Germline loops: CDR1 SGHTA, CDR2 FQGTGA. After removal of 2 bases from V and 2 bases from J, the junction contained 5 bases not matched to a gene.

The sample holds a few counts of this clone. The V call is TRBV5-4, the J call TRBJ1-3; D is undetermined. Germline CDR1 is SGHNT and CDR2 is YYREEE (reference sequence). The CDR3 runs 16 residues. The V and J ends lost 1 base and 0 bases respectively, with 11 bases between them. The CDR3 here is CASSLQPAYSGNTIYF. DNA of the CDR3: TGTGCCAGCAGCTTGCAGCCAGCGTACTCTGGAAACACCATATATTTT. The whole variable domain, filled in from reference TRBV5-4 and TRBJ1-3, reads ETGVTQSPTHLIKTRGQQVTLRCSSQSGHNTVSWYQQALGQGPQFIFQYYREEENGRGNFPPRFSGLQFPNYSSELNVNALELDDSALYLCASSLQPAYSGNTIYFGEGSWLTVV.

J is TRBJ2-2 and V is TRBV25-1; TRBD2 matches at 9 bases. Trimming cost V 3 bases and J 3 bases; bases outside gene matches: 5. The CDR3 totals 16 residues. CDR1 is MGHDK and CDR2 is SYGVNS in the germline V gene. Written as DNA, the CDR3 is TGTGCCAGCAGTGACCCCGGGACTAGCTACACCGGGGAGCTGTTTTTT. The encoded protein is CASSDPGTSYTGELFF.

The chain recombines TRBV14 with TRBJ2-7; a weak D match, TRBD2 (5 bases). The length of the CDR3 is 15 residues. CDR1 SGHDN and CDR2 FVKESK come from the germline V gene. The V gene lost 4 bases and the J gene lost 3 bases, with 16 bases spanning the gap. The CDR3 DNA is TGTGCCAGCAGCCGTACTAGTACGAGGATCTACGAGCAGTACTTC. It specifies CASSRTSTRIYEQYF. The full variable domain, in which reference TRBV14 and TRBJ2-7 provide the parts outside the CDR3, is EAGVTQFPSHSVIEKGQTVTLRCDPISGHDNLYWYRRVMGKEIKFLLHFVKESKQDESGMPNNRFLAERTGGTYSTLKVQPAELEDSGVYFCASSRTSTRIYEQYFGPGTRLTVT.

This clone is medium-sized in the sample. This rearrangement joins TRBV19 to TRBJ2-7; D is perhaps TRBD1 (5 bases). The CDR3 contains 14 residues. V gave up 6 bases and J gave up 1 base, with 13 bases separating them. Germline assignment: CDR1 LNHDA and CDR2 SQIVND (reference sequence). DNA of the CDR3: TGTGCCAGTAGGCCCTGGGGCGGTTCCTACGAGCAGTACTTC. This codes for CASRPWGGSYEQYF.

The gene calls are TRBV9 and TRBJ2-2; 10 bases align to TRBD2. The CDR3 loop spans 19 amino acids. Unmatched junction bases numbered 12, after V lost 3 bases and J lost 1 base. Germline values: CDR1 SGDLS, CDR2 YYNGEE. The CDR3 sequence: CASSEWSSGSIMNTGELFF. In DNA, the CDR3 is TGTGCCAGCAGCGAGTGGTCTAGCGGGAGTATAATGAACACCGGGGAGCTGTTTTTT. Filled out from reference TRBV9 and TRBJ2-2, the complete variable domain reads DSGVTQTPKHLITATGQRVTLRCSPRSGDLSVYWYQQSLDQGLQFLIQYYNGEERAKGNILERFSAQQFPDLHSELNLSSLELGDSALYFCASSEWSSGSIMNTGELFFGEGSRLTVL.

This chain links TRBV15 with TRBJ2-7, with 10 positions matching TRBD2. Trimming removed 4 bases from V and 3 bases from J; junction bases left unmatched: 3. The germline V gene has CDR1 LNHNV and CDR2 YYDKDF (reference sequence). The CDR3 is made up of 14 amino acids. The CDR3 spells CATSTRTSGYEQYF. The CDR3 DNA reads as TGTGCCACCAGCACCCGGACTAGCGGCTACGAGCAGTACTTC.

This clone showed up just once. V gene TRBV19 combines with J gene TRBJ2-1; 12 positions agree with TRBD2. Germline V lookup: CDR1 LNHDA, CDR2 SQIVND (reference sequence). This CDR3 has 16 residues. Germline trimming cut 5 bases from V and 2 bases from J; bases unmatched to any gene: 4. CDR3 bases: TGTGCCAGTAGTCCGACTAGCGGGAGTGCCTACAATGAGCAGTTCTTC. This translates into CASSPTSGSAYNEQFF.

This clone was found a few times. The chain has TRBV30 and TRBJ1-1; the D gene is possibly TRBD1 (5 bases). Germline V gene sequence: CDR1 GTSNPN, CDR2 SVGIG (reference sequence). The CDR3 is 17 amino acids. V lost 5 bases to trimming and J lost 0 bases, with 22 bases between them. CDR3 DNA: TGTGCCTGGGACAGTGGGATCCTTACCACAATGAACACTGAAGCTTTCTTT. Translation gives CAWDSGILTTMNTEAFF.

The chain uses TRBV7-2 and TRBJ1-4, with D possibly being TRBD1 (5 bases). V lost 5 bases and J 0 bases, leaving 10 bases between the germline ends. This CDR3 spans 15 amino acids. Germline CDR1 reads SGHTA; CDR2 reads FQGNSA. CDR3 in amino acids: CASSPQGSTNEKLFF. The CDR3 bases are TGTGCCAGCAGCCCGCAGGGCTCAACTAATGAAAAACTGTTTTTT.

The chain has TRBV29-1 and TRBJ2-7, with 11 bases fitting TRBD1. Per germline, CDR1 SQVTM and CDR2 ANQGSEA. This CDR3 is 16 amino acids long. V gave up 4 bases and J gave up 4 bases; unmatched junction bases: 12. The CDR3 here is CSVVRTGGHQGYEQYF. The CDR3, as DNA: TGCAGCGTTGTAAGGACAGGGGGCCACCAGGGTTACGAGCAGTACTTC.

Written as DNA, the CDR3 is TGCAGCGGGAAACAGGGGGCCAACACCGGGGAGCTGTTTTTT. It translates to CSGKQGANTGELFF. This sequence joins TRBV29-1 and TRBJ2-2; 9 bases align to TRBD1. This CDR3 contains 14 residues. The germline V gene has CDR1 SQVTM and CDR2 ANQGSEA. With 7 bases clipped from V and 2 bases from J, the junction kept 5 bases outside the gene matches.

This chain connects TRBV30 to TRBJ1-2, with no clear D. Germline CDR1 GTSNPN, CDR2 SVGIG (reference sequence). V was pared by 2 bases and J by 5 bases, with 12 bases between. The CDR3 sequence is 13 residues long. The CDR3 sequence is CAWSYIDSYGYTF. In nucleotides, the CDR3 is TGTGCCTGGAGTTACATTGACTCATATGGCTACACCTTC.

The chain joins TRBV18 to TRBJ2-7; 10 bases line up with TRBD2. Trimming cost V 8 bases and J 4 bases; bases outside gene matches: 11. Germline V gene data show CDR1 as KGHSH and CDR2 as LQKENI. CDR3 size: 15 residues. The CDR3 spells CASTPLAGRSYEQYF. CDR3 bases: TGTGCCAGCACCCCACTAGCGGGGAGGTCATACGAGCAGTACTTC.

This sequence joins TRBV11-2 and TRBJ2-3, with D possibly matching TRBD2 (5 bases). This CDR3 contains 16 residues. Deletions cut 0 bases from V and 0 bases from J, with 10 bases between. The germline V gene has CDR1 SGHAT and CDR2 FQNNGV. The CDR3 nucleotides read TGTGCCAGCAGCTTAGACGTGTCGGGGAGCACAGATACGCAGTATTTT. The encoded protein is CASSLDVSGSTDTQYF.

DNA for the CDR3: TGCGCCAGCAGCCTACCCAGCGCCGTAGGACAGACCTCTGGGGCCAACGTCCTGACTTTC. The encoded protein is CASSLPSAVGQTSGANVLTF. V and J are TRBV5-1 and TRBJ2-6, with a possible D match to TRBD1 (6 bases). This CDR3 is built from 20 residues. Germline V gene data show CDR1 as SGHRS and CDR2 as YFSETQ. Trimming pared 4 bases from V and 0 bases from J, leaving 23 bases between.

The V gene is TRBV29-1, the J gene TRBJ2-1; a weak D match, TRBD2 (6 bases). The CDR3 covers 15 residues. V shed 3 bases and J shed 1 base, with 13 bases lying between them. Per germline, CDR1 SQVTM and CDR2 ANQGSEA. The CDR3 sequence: CSVDSGKGSYNEQFF. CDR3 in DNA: TGCAGCGTTGATAGCGGAAAAGGGTCCTACAATGAGCAGTTCTTC.

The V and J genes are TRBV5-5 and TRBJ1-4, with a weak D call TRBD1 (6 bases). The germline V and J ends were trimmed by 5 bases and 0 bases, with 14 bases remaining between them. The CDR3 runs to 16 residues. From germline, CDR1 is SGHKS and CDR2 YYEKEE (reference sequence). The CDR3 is CASSSGTLATNEKLFF. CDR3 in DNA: TGTGCCAGCAGTTCCGGGACACTCGCAACTAATGAAAAACTGTTTTTT.

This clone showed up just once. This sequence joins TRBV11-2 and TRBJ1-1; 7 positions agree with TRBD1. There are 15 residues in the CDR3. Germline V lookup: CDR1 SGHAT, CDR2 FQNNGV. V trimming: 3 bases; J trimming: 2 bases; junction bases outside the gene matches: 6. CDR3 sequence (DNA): TGTGCCAGCAGCTTTAGACAGGGATATAACACTGAAGCTTTCTTT. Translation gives CASSFRQGYNTEAFF.

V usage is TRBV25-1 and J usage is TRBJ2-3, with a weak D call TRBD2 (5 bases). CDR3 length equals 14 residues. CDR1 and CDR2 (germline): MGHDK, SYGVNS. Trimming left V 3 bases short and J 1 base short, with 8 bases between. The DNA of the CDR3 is TGTGCCAGCAGTGACCCCGGGGGCACAGATACGCAGTATTTT. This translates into CASSDPGGTDTQYF.

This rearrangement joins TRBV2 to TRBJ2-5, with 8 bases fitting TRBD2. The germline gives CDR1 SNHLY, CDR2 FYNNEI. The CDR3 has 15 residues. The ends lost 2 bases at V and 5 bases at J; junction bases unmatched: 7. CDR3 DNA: TGTGCCAGCAGTGAACTCCGGACGGGAGGGGAGACCCAGTACTTC. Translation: CASSELRTGGETQYF. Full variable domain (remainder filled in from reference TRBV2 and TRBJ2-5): EPEVTQTPSHQVTQMGQEVILRCVPISNHLYFYWYRQILGQKVEFLVSFYNNEISEKSEIFDDQFSVERPDGSNFTLKIRSTKLEDSAMYFCASSELRTGGETQYFGPGTRLLVL.

The CDR3 DNA reads TGCGCCAGCAGCCGACGAAGCGTAGGACAGGGGGCAAACGAGCAGTACTTC. Its translation is CASSRRSVGQGANEQYF. The gene calls are TRBV5-1 and TRBJ2-7; 11 bases agree with TRBD1. Germline CDR1 reads SGHRS; CDR2 reads YFSETQ. The CDR3 runs to 17 residues. Unmatched junction bases numbered 14, after V lost 4 bases and J lost 5 bases.

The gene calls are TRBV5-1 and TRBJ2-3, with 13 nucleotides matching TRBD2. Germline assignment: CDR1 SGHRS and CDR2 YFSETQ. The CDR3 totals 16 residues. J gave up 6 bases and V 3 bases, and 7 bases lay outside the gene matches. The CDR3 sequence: CASSYGLAGVPDTQYF. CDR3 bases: TGCGCCAGCAGCTACGGACTAGCGGGAGTGCCCGATACGCAGTATTTT. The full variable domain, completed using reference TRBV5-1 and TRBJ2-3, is KAGVTQTPRYLIKTRGQQVTLSCSPISGHRSVSWYQQTPGQGLQFLFEYFSETQRNKGNFPGRFSGRQFSNSRSEMNVSTLELGDSALYLCASSYGLAGVPDTQYFGPGTRLTVL.

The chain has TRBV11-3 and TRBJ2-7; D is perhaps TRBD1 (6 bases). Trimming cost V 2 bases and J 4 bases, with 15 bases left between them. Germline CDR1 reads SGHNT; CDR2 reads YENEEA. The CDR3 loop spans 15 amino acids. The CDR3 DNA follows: TGTGCCAGCAGCTTATTCGGACAGAACCCTTACGAGCAGTACTTC. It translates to CASSLFGQNPYEQYF.

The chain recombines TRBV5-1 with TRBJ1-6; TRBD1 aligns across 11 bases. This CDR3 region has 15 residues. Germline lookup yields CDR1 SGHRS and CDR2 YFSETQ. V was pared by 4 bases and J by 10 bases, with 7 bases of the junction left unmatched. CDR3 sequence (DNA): TGCGCCAGCAGCGGTGGACAGGGGGCATTCTCACCCCTCCACTTT. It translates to CASSGGQGAFSPLHF.

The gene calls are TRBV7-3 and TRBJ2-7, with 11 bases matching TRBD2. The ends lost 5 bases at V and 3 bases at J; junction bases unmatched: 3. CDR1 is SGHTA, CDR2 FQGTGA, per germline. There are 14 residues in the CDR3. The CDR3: CASSPGTSGYEQYF. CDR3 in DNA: TGTGCCAGCAGCCCTGGGACTAGCGGCTACGAGCAGTACTTC.

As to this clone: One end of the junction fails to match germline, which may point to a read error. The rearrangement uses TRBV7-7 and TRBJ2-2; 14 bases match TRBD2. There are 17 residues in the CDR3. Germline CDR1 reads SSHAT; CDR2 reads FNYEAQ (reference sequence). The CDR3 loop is CASSLGLAGGHDGELFF. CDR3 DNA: TGTGCTAGCAGCCTAGGACTAGCGGGAGGACATGATGGGGAGCTGTTTTTT. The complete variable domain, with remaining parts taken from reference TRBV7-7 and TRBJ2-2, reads GAGVSQSPRYKVTKRGQDVTLRCDPISSHATLYWYQQALGQGPEFLTYFNYEAQPDKSGLPSDRFSAERPEGSISTLTIQRTEQRDSAMYRCASSLGLAGGHDGELFFGEGSRLTVL.

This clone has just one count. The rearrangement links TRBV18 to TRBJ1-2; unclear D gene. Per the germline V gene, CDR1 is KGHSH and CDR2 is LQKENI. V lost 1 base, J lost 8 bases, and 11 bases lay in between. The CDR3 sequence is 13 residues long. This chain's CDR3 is CASSPQGVQGYTF. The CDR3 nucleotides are TGTGCCAGCTCACCACAGGGAGTACAGGGCTACACCTTC.